This T cell receptor (beta chain) was retrieved from a study of regulatory T cells in long-lasting Graves disease. The CDR3 covers 15 residues. The V gene lost 7 bases and the J gene lost 2 bases, with 15 bases spanning the gap. Germline CDR1 reads MDHEN; CDR2 reads SYDVKM. The authors built TCR beta libraries using iRepertoire HTBI primers and Arm-PCR of CDR3 regions. TCRdb fed the multiplex PCR reads into MiXCR, producing one record per CDR3 protein. This table has roughly 500,000 distinct CDR3 sequences, about a fifth appearing once. Time point in this sample: persistent/refractory GD, antithyroid drugs over 5 years with positive TRAb. Construction of the TCR library relied on RNA isolated from PBMCs. The study, taken as a whole, reports: Compared with new cases, persistent Graves' patients showed reduced TCR diversity. Persistent disease was associated with favored TRBV28 usage and with favored use of TRBJ1-2 and TRBJ2-5. Among persistent patients, a larger number of public clonotypes were shared (approximately 3,000) than among newly diagnosed patients (under 1,000).

A word on this clonotype: Its cognate antigen is unknown.

The sample here was peripheral blood mononuclear cells (PBMCs), taken when the disease was refractory, from a patient treated with antithyroid drugs. This chain connects TRBV28 to TRBJ1-5; possible D gene TRBD1, 6 bases. This TCR was recovered from a female donor with Graves disease. The CDR3 nucleotides read TGTGCCAGCATACCGGGGGGGGCAGGCAATCAGCCCCAGCATTTT. Protein: CASIPGGAGNQPQHF.